The present T cell receptor (beta chain) was sequenced within a study of Graves' ophthalmopathy and Graves' hyperthyroidism. This CDR3 is 14 amino acids long. Trimming removed 8 bases from V and 4 bases from J, with 17 bases in between. TCR beta CDR3 regions were amplified from RNA transcripts. An opening RT-PCR round employed HTBI primers and preceded a second-round multiplex PCR. TCRdb passed the multiplex PCR reads through MiXCR, listing each CDR3 protein once. The sample has approximately 210,000 distinct CDR3 sequences; under 30% are singletons. This TCR was sampled from a man in his forties or fifties with Graves' ophthalmopathy. The V call is TRBV12-3 or TRBV12-4, the J call TRBJ1-1; TRBD1 might be the D (5 bases). The sequenced sample consisted of peripheral blood. The CDR3 nucleotides read TGTGCCAGCGCCCGCCTTGGGGGTACCACTGAAGCTTTCTTT. As protein: CASARLGGTTEAFF.